Shown below are 32 T cell receptor beta chains from a single sample sequenced in a study of CD8 T cells in ankylosing spondylitis. General study findings and limits: Among TCR beta sequences, a motif of eight highly homologous variants appeared characteristic of ankylosing spondylitis blood.

One entry per CDR3 protein results from TCRdb running MiXCR on the 5' RACE reads. This sample has roughly 700,000 distinct CDR3 sequences, with roughly 20% found just once. No antigen is known for these receptors. Material for sequencing was blood, either unsorted or a sorted T cell fraction (not recorded which). These receptors came from a male donor with ankylosing spondylitis.

V is TRBV4-3 and J is TRBJ2-1, with TRBD2 identical over 8 bases. Germline V gene lookup returns CDR1 LGHNA and CDR2 YSLEER. The CDR3 extends over 17 amino acids. J lost 7 bases, V lost 4 bases, and 15 bases had no gene match. This chain's CDR3 is CASSPLEGREVPNEQFF. The CDR3 DNA follows: TGCGCCAGCAGCCCACTGGAAGGGCGGGAGGTTCCAAATGAGCAGTTCTTC.

This clonotype came up a few times. This chain joins TRBV20-1 and TRBJ2-7; the D gene is possibly TRBD1 (5 bases). The CDR3 runs 13 residues. V shed 4 bases and J shed 5 bases, with 15 bases lying between them. CDR1 and CDR2 from the germline V gene are DFQATT and SNEGSKA (reference sequence). This CDR3 is CSAIPQGVDEQYF. CDR3 bases: TGCAGTGCTATCCCCCAGGGTGTCGACGAGCAGTACTTC.

This clonotype was counted only a few times. The chain joins TRBV2 to TRBJ1-1; 12 nucleotides line up with TRBD1. Germline lookup yields CDR1 SNHLY and CDR2 FYNNEI. After removal of 6 bases from V and 4 bases from J, the junction contained 6 bases not matched to a gene. The CDR3 totals 15 residues. CDR3 nucleotides: TGTGCCAGCAGGGGGACAGGGGGCGGAGGCACTGAAGCTTTCTTT. It yields the protein CASRGTGGGGTEAFF. Full variable domain (missing parts from reference TRBV2 and TRBJ1-1): EPEVTQTPSHQVTQMGQEVILRCVPISNHLYFYWYRQILGQKVEFLVSFYNNEISEKSEIFDDQFSVERPDGSNFTLKIRSTKLEDSAMYFCASRGTGGGGTEAFFGQGTRLTVV.

The chain links TRBV27 to TRBJ2-3; D remains ambiguous. The V gene's germline CDR1 is MNHEY and CDR2 SMNVEV (reference sequence). This CDR3 contains 15 residues. V was cut by 6 bases and J by 2 bases, with 15 bases left in between. The CDR3 bases are TGTGCCAGCAGCCCATGGGATGGGGTCACAGATACGCAGTATTTT. Amino acids: CASSPWDGVTDTQYF.

J is TRBJ2-3 and V is TRBV7-2; D call uncertain. The germline V gene has CDR1 SGHTA and CDR2 FQGNSA. Trimming left V 1 base short and J 0 bases short, with 11 bases between. The CDR3 contains 16 residues. The CDR3 coding sequence is TGTGCCAGCAGCTTAGAGGCGTTCCCAAGCACAGATACGCAGTATTTT. Translated, it gives CASSLEAFPSTDTQYF. Drawing the rest from reference TRBV7-2 and TRBJ2-3, the complete variable domain is GAGVSQSPSNKVTEKGKDVELRCDPISGHTALYWYRQSLGQGLEFLIYFQGNSAPDKSGLPSDRFSAERTGGSVSTLTIQRTQQEDSAVYLCASSLEAFPSTDTQYFGPGTRLTVL.

In DNA form, the CDR3 reads TGTGCCAGCACACTAGTTGGGGATACGCAGTATTTT. Its translation is CASTLVGDTQYF. This chain joins TRBV7-2 and TRBJ2-3, with D tentatively TRBD2 (5 bases). V was shortened by 7 bases and J by 6 bases, with 11 bases between the two germline ends. This CDR3 region has 12 residues. The V gene's germline CDR1 is SGHTA and CDR2 FQGNSA.

The rearrangement uses TRBV4-2 and TRBJ2-5; TRBD2 matches at 8 bases. The trim removed 2 bases at V and 2 bases at J, leaving 7 bases unmatched. Germline-derived CDR1 and CDR2 are LGHNA and YNFKEQ. The CDR3 is 16 residues long. The CDR3 DNA is TGTGCCAGCAGCCAACGGGCGGGAGGCACGCAAGAGACCCAGTACTTC. It yields the protein CASSQRAGGTQETQYF.

This clonotype was counted a few times. This chain connects TRBV7-6 to TRBJ2-7, with 9 bases that match TRBD1. V was pared by 3 bases and J by 5 bases, with 11 bases of the junction left unmatched. The V gene's germline CDR1 is SGHVS and CDR2 FNYEAQ. This CDR3 is built from 16 residues. In DNA form, the CDR3 reads TGTGCCAGCAGCTTGAATCCGGGACAGGGTATTAACGAGCAGTACTTC. It is translated as CASSLNPGQGINEQYF.

The chain uses TRBV18 and TRBJ2-1; the match to TRBD2 covers 12 bases. The CDR3 extends over 15 amino acids. Germline V CDR1 and CDR2: KGHSH, LQKENI. The V gene end was trimmed by 3 bases and the J gene end by 10 bases; junction bases not matched to a gene: 7. The CDR3, as DNA: TGTGCCAGCTCACCTCCGGGACTAGCGGGCTACGAGCAGTTCTTC. Protein product: CASSPPGLAGYEQFF.

This clonotype was seen a handful of times. The chain couples TRBV5-1 to TRBJ2-1; no clear D gene. The V gene's germline CDR1 is SGHRS and CDR2 YFSETQ. V lost 1 base and J 6 bases, leaving 11 bases between the germline ends. This CDR3 comprises 14 residues. The CDR3 protein is CASSLLGFVNEQFF. For the CDR3, the DNA is TGCGCCAGCAGCTTGTTAGGGTTCGTCAATGAGCAGTTCTTC.

The chain recombines TRBV3-1 with TRBJ1-1; unclear D gene. This CDR3 has 14 residues. CDR1 and CDR2 from the germline V gene are LGHDT and YNNKEL (reference sequence). V was pared by 1 base and J by 7 bases, with 13 bases between. CDR3 residues: CASSQAGPAGEAFF. The DNA of the CDR3 is TGTGCCAGCAGCCAAGCGGGTCCGGCAGGTGAAGCTTTCTTT. Combining the CDR3 with reference TRBV3-1 and TRBJ1-1 gives the whole variable domain DTAVSQTPKYLVTQMGNDKSIKCEQNLGHDTMYWYKQDSKKFLKIMFSYNNKELIINETVPNRFSPKSPDKAHLNLHINSLELGDSAVYFCASSQAGPAGEAFFGQGTRLTVV.

This clonotype was seen more than once but under ten times. The chain recombines TRBV5-1 with TRBJ1-2; no reliable D call. This CDR3 spans 13 amino acids. Germline V gene sequence: CDR1 SGHRS, CDR2 YFSETQ. Trimming left V 6 bases short and J 6 bases short, with 15 bases between. This CDR3 reads CASKGRSEDGYTF. The DNA of the CDR3 is TGCGCCAGCAAGGGCAGGTCGGAGGATGGCTACACCTTC.

This clonotype came up a few times. The rearrangement links TRBV5-6 to TRBJ1-5; maybe TRBD1 (6 bases). From germline, CDR1 is SGHDT and CDR2 YYEEEE. This CDR3 contains 16 residues. V lost 1 base, J lost 1 base, and 12 bases lay in between. The CDR3 protein is CASSLLGQLSNQPQHF. The CDR3, as DNA: TGTGCCAGCAGCTTGTTGGGACAACTGAGCAATCAGCCCCAGCATTTT.

The V and J genes are TRBV5-1 and TRBJ1-3; 7 nucleotides line up with TRBD1. Germline CDR1 reads SGHRS; CDR2 reads YFSETQ. J was trimmed by 2 bases and V by 0 bases; bases with no gene match: 5. CDR3 length equals 16 residues. As DNA, the CDR3 is TGCGCCAGCAGCTTGGGGGACAGCGGCACTGGAAACACCATATATTTT. Amino acid sequence: CASSLGDSGTGNTIYF.

V gene TRBV4-1 combines with J gene TRBJ1-1, with unresolved D. The CDR3 contains 15 residues. Germline CDR1 is MGHRA and CDR2 is YSYEKL. Trimming removed 2 bases from V and 1 base from J, with 11 bases in between. The CDR3 loop is CASSQNSHSNTEAFF. Here the CDR3 DNA reads TGCGCCAGCAGCCAAAACTCCCACTCGAACACTGAAGCTTTCTTT.

In this sample, this clonotype turned up a few times. The rearrangement links TRBV6-1 to TRBJ2-3; possible D gene TRBD2, 5 bases. This CDR3 is built from 12 residues. V was cut by 6 bases and J by 4 bases, with 8 bases left in between. Germline assignment: CDR1 MNHNS and CDR2 SASEGT. The CDR3 DNA reads as TGTGCCAGCAGGCTAGCTCCAGATACGCAGTATTTT. As protein: CASRLAPDTQYF.

This clonotype has a handful of counts. The chain joins TRBV11-1 to TRBJ2-7, with D unresolved. Per the germline V gene, CDR1 is SGHAT and CDR2 is FQDESV (reference sequence). The CDR3 loop spans 19 amino acids. V was cut by 5 bases and J by 0 bases, with 26 bases left in between. CDR3 in DNA: TGTGCCAGCAGCCACAGCCAACTGGAACGTCTACAGAGCTCCTACGAGCAGTACTTC. It translates to CASSHSQLERLQSSYEQYF.

This clonotype showed up just a few times. The chain links TRBV20-1 to TRBJ1-1, with D uncertain. V lost 4 bases, J lost 3 bases, and 12 bases lay in between. Germline V gene data show CDR1 as DFQATT and CDR2 as SNEGSKA (reference sequence). The CDR3 has 13 amino acids. The CDR3 sequence: CSAIRARDTEAFF. The CDR3 DNA is TGCAGTGCTATAAGGGCGAGGGACACTGAAGCTTTCTTT.

This chain joins TRBV20-1 and TRBJ2-5, with D perhaps assigned TRBD1 or TRBD2 (6 bases each). The CDR3 has 13 residues. The V and J ends lost 6 bases and 1 base respectively, with 12 bases between them. Germline loops: CDR1 DFQATT, CDR2 SNEGSKA (reference sequence). The CDR3 sequence: CSAGAGSQETQYF. Here the CDR3 DNA reads TGCAGTGCGGGGGCGGGGTCCCAAGAGACCCAGTACTTC.

This clonotype was detected only a few times. The chain uses TRBV2 and TRBJ2-5, with unresolved D. Germline V gives CDR1 SNHLY, CDR2 FYNNEI. The CDR3 covers 12 residues. Trimming removed 3 bases from V and 5 bases from J, with 7 bases in between. The CDR3 protein is CASSDGGETQYF. The DNA of the CDR3 is TGTGCCAGCAGTGATGGTGGTGAGACCCAGTACTTC.

This clonotype was counted only a few times. The chain joins TRBV4-2 to TRBJ1-2, with TRBD1 as a possible D gene (5 bases). V was cut by 1 base and J by 6 bases, with 12 bases left in between. The germline CDR1 and CDR2 sequences are LGHNA and YNFKEQ. The CDR3 contains 14 residues. CDR3: CASSQVGQGDGYTF. The CDR3 nucleotides read TGTGCCAGCAGCCAAGTGGGGCAGGGAGATGGCTACACCTTC.

This clonotype was counted between two and nine times. V gene TRBV18 combines with J gene TRBJ2-3; the D is unclear. Trimming removed 2 bases from V and 0 bases from J, with 6 bases in between. The CDR3 extends over 14 amino acids. Germline-derived CDR1 and CDR2 are KGHSH and LQKENI. The CDR3 sequence: CASSPYASTDTQYF. Written as DNA, the CDR3 is TGTGCCAGCTCACCATATGCTAGCACAGATACGCAGTATTTT.

A few counts support this clonotype. The chain has TRBV7-2 and TRBJ2-1; D is perhaps TRBD2 (5 bases). Germline V gene lookup returns CDR1 SGHTA and CDR2 FQGNSA. The CDR3 sequence is 15 residues long. With 4 bases removed from V and 7 bases from J, the gap between germline ends came to 17 bases. CDR3 sequence: CASSWRGLGENEQFF. The DNA of the CDR3 is TGTGCCAGCAGCTGGCGTGGCCTCGGGGAGAATGAGCAGTTCTTC.

This clonotype was counted at least ten times. The chain couples TRBV20-1 to TRBJ2-7, with D unresolved. This CDR3 spans 15 amino acids. CDR1 and CDR2 from the germline V gene are DFQATT and SNEGSKA (reference sequence). With 6 bases removed from V and 0 bases from J, the gap between germline ends came to 18 bases. Here the CDR3 reads CSAVRFGGSSYEQYF. The CDR3 coding sequence is TGCAGTGCCGTAAGGTTCGGCGGAAGCTCCTACGAGCAGTACTTC.

The chain links TRBV30 to TRBJ2-1; D is uncertain. Trimming shortened V by 1 base and J by 9 bases, and 10 bases separated the two germline ends. Germline CDR1 reads GTSNPN; CDR2 reads SVGIG (reference sequence). CDR3 length equals 12 residues. The CDR3 region has the DNA TGTGCCTGGAGTGCTCAGGTGAGTGAGCAGTTCTTC. This codes for CAWSAQVSEQFF.

The genes are TRBV10-3 and TRBJ2-3; the match to TRBD2 covers 7 bases. Looked up from germline, CDR1 is ENHRY and CDR2 is SYGVKD. This CDR3 is built from 16 residues. The J segment lost 1 base and the V segment lost 6 bases, leaving 10 bases of the junction unmatched. The CDR3 loop is CAISSSNAGGTDTQYF. As DNA, the CDR3 is TGTGCCATCAGCTCCTCGAATGCGGGAGGCACAGATACGCAGTATTTT.

The gene calls are TRBV7-9 and TRBJ2-7; D unclear. Trimming stripped 0 bases from V and 3 bases from J, with 6 bases between. Germline V gene sequence: CDR1 SEHNR, CDR2 FQNEAQ (reference sequence). The length of the CDR3 is 13 residues. CDR3 nucleotides: TGTGCCAGCAGCTTAGCAGAACACTACGAGCAGTACTTC. It is translated as CASSLAEHYEQYF. The variable domain in full, completed from reference TRBV7-9 and TRBJ2-7, reads DTGVSQNPRHKITKRGQNVTFRCDPISEHNRLYWYRQTLGQGPEFLTYFQNEAQLEKSRLLSDRFSAERPKGSFSTLEIQRTEQGDSAMYLCASSLAEHYEQYFGPGTRLTVT.

This chain links TRBV6-5 with TRBJ1-2, with TRBD1 as a possible D gene (5 bases). This CDR3 region has 16 residues. Trimming stripped 0 bases from V and 2 bases from J, with 13 bases between. Germline V gene lookup returns CDR1 MNHEY and CDR2 SVGAGI. CDR3 protein: CASSYSTGGANYGYTF. Here the CDR3 DNA reads TGTGCCAGCAGTTACTCGACGGGAGGGGCGAACTATGGCTACACCTTC.

The chain joins TRBV6-1 to TRBJ1-6; D ambiguous. This CDR3 has 13 amino acids. In germline, CDR1 is MNHNS, CDR2 SASEGT. Trimming stripped 1 base from V and 7 bases from J, with 5 bases between. CDR3 residues: CASSEGENSPLHF. The CDR3 DNA sequence: TGTGCCAGCAGTGAAGGAGAGAATTCACCCCTCCACTTT.

The gene calls are TRBV3-1 and TRBJ1-1; the match to TRBD1 covers 8 bases. CDR1 LGHDT and CDR2 YNNKEL come from the germline V gene (reference sequence). With 6 bases clipped from V and 4 bases from J, the junction kept 13 bases outside the gene matches. The CDR3 loop spans 16 amino acids. The CDR3 DNA follows: TGTGCCAGCAGGCCAGGGGGCGCGGGTGGGAGCACTGAAGCTTTCTTT. Translating gives CASRPGGAGGSTEAFF.

This clonotype was seen a few times. The rearrangement joins TRBV3-1 to TRBJ1-4; D unresolved. The CDR3 loop spans 13 amino acids. Germline loops: CDR1 LGHDT, CDR2 YNNKEL (reference sequence). V gave up 0 bases and J gave up 4 bases, with 3 bases separating them. The chain's CDR3 is CASSQDRNEKLFF. Written as DNA, the CDR3 is TGTGCCAGCAGCCAAGATCGTAATGAAAAACTGTTTTTT.

The rearrangement uses TRBV29-1 and TRBJ2-1; TRBD1 aligns across 12 bases. The trim removed 7 bases at V and 8 bases at J, leaving 9 bases unmatched. CDR1 and CDR2 from the germline V gene are SQVTM and ANQGSEA. This CDR3 contains 14 residues. The CDR3 DNA sequence: TGCAGCGCCGCCGGGACAGGGGGCATCGATGAGCAGTTCTTC. This encodes CSAAGTGGIDEQFF.